This T cell receptor beta chain was sequenced in a study of blood T cell repertoires in COVID-19. The protocol was immunoSEQ multiplex PCR, while the TCRdb copy is restricted to in-frame clones and leaves out a portion. The table records 430,000 or so clones, roughly 90% of them present only once. The CDR3 has 15 amino acids. Trimming took 3 bases from V and 5 from J; bases not matched to a gene: 5. Germline V gene data show CDR1 as KGHSH and CDR2 as LQKENI. The chain couples TRBV18 to TRBJ2-7; TRBD2 matches 12 bases. The clonotype originates from a woman aged 18-29 years who had been exposed to COVID-19. Sequenced input: PBMCs or T cells enriched from blood (not recorded which). The CDR3 coding sequence is TGTGCCAGCTCACCGCTAGCGGGGGGGCCCGACGAGCAGTACTTC. Translated: CASSPLAGGPDEQYF.